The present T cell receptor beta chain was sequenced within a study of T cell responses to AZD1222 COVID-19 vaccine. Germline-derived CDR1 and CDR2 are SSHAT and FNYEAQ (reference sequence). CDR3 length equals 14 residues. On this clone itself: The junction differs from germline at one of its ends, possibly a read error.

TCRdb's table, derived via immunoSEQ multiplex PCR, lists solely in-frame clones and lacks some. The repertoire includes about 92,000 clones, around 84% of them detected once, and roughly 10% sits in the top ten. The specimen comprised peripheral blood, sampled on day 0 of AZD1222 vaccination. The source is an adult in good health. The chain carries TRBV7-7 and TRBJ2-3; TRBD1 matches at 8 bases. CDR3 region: CASSLDRATDTQYF. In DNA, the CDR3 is TGTGCTAGCAGCTTGGACAGGGCCACAGATACGCAGTATTTT.